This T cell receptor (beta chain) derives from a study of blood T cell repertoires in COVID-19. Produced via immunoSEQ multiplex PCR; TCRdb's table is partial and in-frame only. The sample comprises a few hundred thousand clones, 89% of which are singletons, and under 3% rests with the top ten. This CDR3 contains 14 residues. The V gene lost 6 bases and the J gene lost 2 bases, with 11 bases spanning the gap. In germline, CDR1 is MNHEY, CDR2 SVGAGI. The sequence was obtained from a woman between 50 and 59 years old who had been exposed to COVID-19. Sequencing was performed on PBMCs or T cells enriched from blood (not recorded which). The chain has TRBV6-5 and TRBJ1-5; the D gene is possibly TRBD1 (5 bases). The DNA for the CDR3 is TGTGCCAGCAGCCTCCAGGGTGGCAATCAGCCCCAGCATTTT. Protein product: CASSLQGGNQPQHF.